This T cell receptor beta chain was profiled in a study of cytomegalovirus exposure and HLA in healthy donors. The primer mix had 60 Vbeta and 13 Jbeta primers. Measured with immunoSEQ multiplex PCR; TCRdb has only the in-frame clones, and not every one. Among some 200,000 clones listed, roughly 80% were seen once. General study results and limits: A later analysis appeared to link common viral pathogens to several of the most significant clusters.

The sample holds one count of this clone. The antigen is undetermined. The TCR was taken from a woman younger than 30 in good health and CMV-seronegative. Specimen: PBMCs.

The CDR3 protein is CASSNHYEQYF. CDR3 in DNA: TGTGCCAGCTCCAATCACTACGAGCAGTACTTC. The rearrangement links TRBV7-2 to TRBJ2-7; D call uncertain. The CDR3 is 11 amino acids. V lost 8 bases, J lost 3 bases, and 8 bases lay in between. From germline, CDR1 is SGHTA and CDR2 FQGNSA.